A selection of T cell receptor beta chains follows, all from one sample in a study of T cells in Graves' hyperthyroidism and ophthalmopathy. TCRdb itself ran the multiplex PCR reads through MiXCR, one entry per CDR3 protein. Counted here are about 640,000 distinct CDR3 sequences, 20% occurring once; the ten biggest clones make up 34%. Sequenced material: blood. These receptor sequences come from a man younger than 45 with Graves' ophthalmopathy. The CDR3 runs from the conserved cysteine through the conserved F or W. The order of the fields is CDR3 length, J gene, D gene, clone size, V gene, CDR3 protein, CDR3 DNA. D genes are given only for firm matches. Only part of the rows carry a size: once, few, many, or a class if the clone is expanded.

14,TRBJ1-6,.,many,TRBV27,CASSEGVYNSPLHF,TGTGCCAGCAGCGAAGGGGTCTATAATTCACCCCTCCACTTT
15,TRBJ2-7,.,many,TRBV27,CASSPTGSNFYEQYF,TGTGCCAGCAGCCCAACAGGGAGTAATTTCTACGAGCAGTACTTC
14,TRBJ1-3,.,many,TRBV30,CAWSAPGNGNTIYF,TGTGCCTGGAGTGCCCCCGGGAATGGAAACACCATATATTTT
15,TRBJ2-7,.,many,TRBV7-2,CASSLVAQRVYEQYF,TGTGCCAGCAGCCTCGTAGCGCAGCGAGTCTACGAGCAGTACTTC
16,TRBJ2-3,.,many,TRBV18,CASSPPRTGLTDTQYF,TGTGCCAGCTCACCACCGAGGACTGGACTAACAGATACGCAGTATTTT
15,TRBJ2-1,.,few,TRBV5-6,CASSLGQRSYNEQFF,TGTGCCAGCAGCTTGGGGCAACGCTCCTACAATGAGCAGTTCTTC
15,TRBJ2-2,.,.,TRBV9,CASSARWGVSGELFF,TGTGCCAGCAGCGCCCGATGGGGTGTTTCCGGGGAGCTGTTTTTT
11,TRBJ2-2,.,few,TRBV30,CAWSDAGELFF,TGTGCCTGGAGCGACGCCGGGGAGCTGTTTTTT
13,TRBJ2-1,.,.,TRBV29-1,CSARKGARNEQFF,TGCAGCGCCAGGAAGGGAGCCCGCAATGAGCAGTTCTTC
15,TRBJ2-1,TRBD2,.,TRBV7-7,CASSPASGRAGEQFF,TGTGCTAGCAGTCCCGCTAGCGGGAGGGCGGGGGAGCAGTTCTTC
16,TRBJ1-2,.,few,TRBV3-1,CASSWGGNRETYGYTF,TGTGCCAGCAGCTGGGGAGGAAACAGGGAGACCTATGGCTACACCTTC
17,TRBJ1-1,TRBD1,.,TRBV19,CASSSHFTGTGPTEAFF,TGTGCCAGTAGTTCACACTTTACCGGGACAGGGCCCACTGAAGCTTTCTTT
14,TRBJ1-2,.,.,TRBV4-2,CASSQSRESHGYTF,TGTGCCAGCAGCCAAAGCAGGGAGAGCCATGGCTACACCTTC
15,TRBJ1-5,.,few,TRBV5-8,CASSLVQGRNQPQHF,TGTGCCAGCAGCTTGGTGCAGGGCAGAAATCAGCCCCAGCATTTT
11,TRBJ2-1,.,.,TRBV29-1,CSVAAYNEQFF,TGCAGCGTTGCCGCCTACAATGAGCAGTTCTTC
15,TRBJ1-2,.,many,TRBV6-1,CASRFEDGQGEGYTF,TGTGCCAGCAGGTTTGAAGATGGGCAGGGTGAAGGCTACACCTTC
14,TRBJ1-2,.,many,TRBV30,CAWSVRPANYGYTF,TGTGCCTGGAGTGTACGGCCCGCTAACTATGGCTACACCTTC
18,TRBJ2-6,.,few,TRBV12-3/TRBV12-4,CASRNRDTRFSGANVLTF,TGTGCCAGCAGGAACCGGGACACGCGATTCTCTGGGGCCAACGTCCTGACTTTC
15,TRBJ1-4,.,.,TRBV2,CASSEGGATNEKLFF,TGTGCCAGCAGTGAAGGAGGTGCAACTAATGAAAAACTGTTTTTT
15,TRBJ1-1,.,.,TRBV19,CASSIASAGNTEAFF,TGTGCCAGTAGTATTGCGTCCGCGGGGAACACTGAAGCTTTCTTT
11,TRBJ2-1,TRBD2,.,TRBV6-1,CASRSGIEQFF,TGTGCCAGCAGAAGCGGGATTGAGCAGTTCTTC
15,TRBJ2-3,.,.,TRBV10-3,CAISYSAGTADTQYF,TGTGCCATCAGTTACTCGGCGGGGACAGCAGATACGCAGTATTTT
14,TRBJ2-1,.,few,TRBV6-1,CASRVYGDNNEQFF,TGTGCCAGCAGAGTTTACGGAGACAACAATGAGCAGTTCTTC
17,TRBJ2-3,TRBD2,.,TRBV24-1,CATSDPKAGENTDTQYF,TGTGCCACCAGTGACCCGAAAGCGGGAGAAAACACAGATACGCAGTATTTT
16,TRBJ2-2,TRBD2,.,TRBV12-3/TRBV12-4,CASSSRSLATPGELFF,TGTGCCAGCAGTTCCAGGTCACTAGCGACCCCCGGGGAGCTGTTTTTT
14,TRBJ2-5,.,few,TRBV12-3/TRBV12-4,CASSYSLAGETQYF,TGTGCCAGCAGTTACTCTCTAGCTGGGGAGACCCAGTACTTC
14,TRBJ1-5,.,.,TRBV19,CASRKDSINQPQHF,TGTGCCAGTAGAAAAGACAGCATCAATCAGCCCCAGCATTTT
14,TRBJ2-7,.,.,TRBV20-1,CSARDPFRSYEQYF,TGCAGTGCTAGAGATCCATTCAGGTCCTACGAGCAGTACTTC
14,TRBJ1-6,.,.,TRBV28,CASSLNRLGSPLHF,TGTGCCAGCAGTTTAAATCGCCTGGGATCACCCCTCCACTTT
15,TRBJ2-1,.,.,TRBV19,CASSIPGRPYNEQFF,TGTGCCAGTAGTATACCTGGCCGCCCCTACAATGAGCAGTTCTTC
15,TRBJ2-3,TRBD1,few,TRBV6-1,CASSPGQARVDTQYF,TGTGCCAGCAGTCCGGGACAGGCTCGGGTGGATACGCAGTATTTT
11,TRBJ2-5,.,.,TRBV27,CASSDRETQYF,TGTGCCAGCAGCGACCGGGAGACCCAGTACTTC
15,TRBJ2-7,.,.,TRBV20-1,CSARDPAGKPYEQYF,TGCAGTGCTAGAGATCCGGCGGGAAAGCCCTACGAGCAGTACTTC
16,TRBJ2-1,TRBD1,.,TRBV4-3,CASSQDRTGQGHEQFF,TGCGCCAGCAGCCAAGATCGTACGGGACAGGGCCATGAGCAGTTCTTC
14,TRBJ1-2,.,.,TRBV5-1,CASSSPGIDYGYTF,TGCGCCAGCAGCTCCCCGGGGATAGACTATGGCTACACCTTC
16,TRBJ2-7,TRBD1,many,TRBV28,CASGGRPGQGLHEQYF,TGTGCCAGCGGGGGAAGACCGGGACAGGGTCTCCACGAGCAGTACTTC
13,TRBJ1-1,.,many,TRBV19,CASSIRGNTEAFF,TGTGCCAGTAGTATCCGAGGGAACACTGAAGCTTTCTTT
14,TRBJ2-1,.,.,TRBV28,CASRGTPSYNEQFF,TGTGCCAGCAGAGGGACTCCCTCCTACAATGAGCAGTTCTTC
19,TRBJ2-7,.,.,TRBV5-1,CASSLAATGGPEGPYEQYF,TGCGCCAGCAGCTTGGCGGCGACAGGCGGGCCCGAAGGCCCCTACGAGCAGTACTTC
12,TRBJ2-4,.,.,TRBV19,CASSPRRDIQYF,TGTGCCAGTAGCCCTAGGAGGGACATTCAGTACTTC
15,TRBJ2-7,.,.,TRBV9,CASSVNAQGAYEQYF,TGTGCCAGCAGCGTAAATGCCCAGGGTGCCTACGAGCAGTACTTC
17,TRBJ2-3,TRBD2,.,TRBV24-1,CATSDLGLAGAPDTQYF,TGTGCCACCAGTGACCTGGGACTAGCGGGAGCCCCAGATACGCAGTATTTT
15,TRBJ2-7,.,.,TRBV9,CASSVGPPPSYEQYF,TGTGCCAGCAGCGTAGGGCCCCCGCCATCCTACGAGCAGTACTTC
16,TRBJ2-3,.,.,TRBV2,CASSEDRPTHTDTQYF,TGTGCCAGCAGTGAAGACAGACCAACACACACAGATACGCAGTATTTT
14,TRBJ2-1,TRBD2,once,TRBV5-5,CASTPPGLAGGGFF,TGTGCCAGCACCCCGCCGGGGCTAGCGGGAGGAGGGTTCTTC
16,TRBJ1-1,TRBD1,.,TRBV6-1,CASSLRDRELNTEAFF,TGTGCCAGCAGTCTCAGAGACAGGGAATTGAACACTGAAGCTTTCTTT
14,TRBJ2-1,.,many,TRBV12-3/TRBV12-4,CASSPTSGGGEQFF,TGTGCCAGCAGTCCGACTAGTGGCGGTGGTGAGCAGTTCTTC